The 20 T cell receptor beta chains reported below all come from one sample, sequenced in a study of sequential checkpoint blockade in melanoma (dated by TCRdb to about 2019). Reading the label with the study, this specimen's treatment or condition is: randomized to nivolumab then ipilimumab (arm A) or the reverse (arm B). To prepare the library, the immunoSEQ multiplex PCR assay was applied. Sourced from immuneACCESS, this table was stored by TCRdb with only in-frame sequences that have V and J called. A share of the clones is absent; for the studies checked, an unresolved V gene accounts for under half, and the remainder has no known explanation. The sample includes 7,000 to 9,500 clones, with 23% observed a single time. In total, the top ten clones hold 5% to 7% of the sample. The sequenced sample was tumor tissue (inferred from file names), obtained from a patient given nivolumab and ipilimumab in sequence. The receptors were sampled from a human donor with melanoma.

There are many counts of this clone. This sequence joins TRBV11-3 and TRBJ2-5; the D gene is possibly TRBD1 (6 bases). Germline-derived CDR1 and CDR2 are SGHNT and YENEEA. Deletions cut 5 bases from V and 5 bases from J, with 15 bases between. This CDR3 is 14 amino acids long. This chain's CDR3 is CASSPGQRGETQYF. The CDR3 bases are TGTGCCAGCAGCCCGGGACAACGAGGGGAGACCCAGTACTTC.

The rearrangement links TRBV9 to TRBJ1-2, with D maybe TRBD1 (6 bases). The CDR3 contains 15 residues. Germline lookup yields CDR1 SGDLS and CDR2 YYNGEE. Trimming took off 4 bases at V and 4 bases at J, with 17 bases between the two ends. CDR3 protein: CASSISGTPGYGYTF. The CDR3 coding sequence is TGTGCCAGCAGCATTTCCGGGACACCGGGCTATGGCTACACCTTC.

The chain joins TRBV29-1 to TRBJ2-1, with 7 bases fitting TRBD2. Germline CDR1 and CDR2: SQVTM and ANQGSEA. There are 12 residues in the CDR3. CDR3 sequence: CGGRVSYNEQFF. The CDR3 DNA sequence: TGCGGTGGGAGGGTCTCCTACAATGAGCAGTTCTTC.

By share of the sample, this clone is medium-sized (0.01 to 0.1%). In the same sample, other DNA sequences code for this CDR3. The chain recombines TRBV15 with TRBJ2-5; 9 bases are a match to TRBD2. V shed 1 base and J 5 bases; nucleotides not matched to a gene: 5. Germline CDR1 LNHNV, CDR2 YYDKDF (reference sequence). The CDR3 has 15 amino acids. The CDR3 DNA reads TGTGCCACCAGCAGAGGGGCTAGCGGGGCGGAGACCCAGTACTTC. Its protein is CATSRGASGAETQYF.

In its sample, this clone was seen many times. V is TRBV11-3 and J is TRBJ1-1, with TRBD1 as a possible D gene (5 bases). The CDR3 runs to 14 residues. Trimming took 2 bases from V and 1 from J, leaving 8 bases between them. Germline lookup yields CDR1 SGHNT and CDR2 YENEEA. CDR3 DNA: TGTGCCAGCAGCTTATCAGGGACGAACACTGAAGCTTTCTTT. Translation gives CASSLSGTNTEAFF.

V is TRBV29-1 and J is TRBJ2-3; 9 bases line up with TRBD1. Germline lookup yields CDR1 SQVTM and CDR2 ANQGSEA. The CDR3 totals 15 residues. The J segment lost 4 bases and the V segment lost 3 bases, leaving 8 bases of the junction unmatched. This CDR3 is CSVDSGQGGSDTQYF. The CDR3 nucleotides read TGCAGCGTTGATTCGGGACAGGGTGGGTCAGATACGCAGTATTTT.

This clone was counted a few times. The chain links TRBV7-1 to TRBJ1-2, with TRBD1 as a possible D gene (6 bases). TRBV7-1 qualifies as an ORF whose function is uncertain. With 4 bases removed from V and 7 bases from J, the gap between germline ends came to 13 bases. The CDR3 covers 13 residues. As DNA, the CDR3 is TGTGCCAGCAGCTTAGGGCAGGGGTCTGGCTACACCTTC. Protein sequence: CASSLGQGSGYTF.

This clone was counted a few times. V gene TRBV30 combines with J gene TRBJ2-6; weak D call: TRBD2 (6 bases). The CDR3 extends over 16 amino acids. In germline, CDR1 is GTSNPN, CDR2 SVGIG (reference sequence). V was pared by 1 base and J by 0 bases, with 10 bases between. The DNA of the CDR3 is TGTGCCTGGAGTGCCCTGGGGGGCTCTGGGGCCAACGTCCTGACTTTC. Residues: CAWSALGGSGANVLTF.

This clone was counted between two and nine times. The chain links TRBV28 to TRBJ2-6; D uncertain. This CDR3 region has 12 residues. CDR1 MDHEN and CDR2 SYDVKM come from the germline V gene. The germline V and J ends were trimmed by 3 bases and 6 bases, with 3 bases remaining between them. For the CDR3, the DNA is TGTGCCAGCAGTTTGGCGGCCAACGTCCTGACTTTC. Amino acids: CASSLAANVLTF. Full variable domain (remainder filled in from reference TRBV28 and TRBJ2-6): DVKVTQSSRYLVKRTGEKVFLECVQDMDHENMFWYRQDPGLGLRLIYFSYDVKMKEKGDIPEGYSVSREKKERFSLILESASTNQTSMYLCASSLAANVLTFGAGSRLTVL.

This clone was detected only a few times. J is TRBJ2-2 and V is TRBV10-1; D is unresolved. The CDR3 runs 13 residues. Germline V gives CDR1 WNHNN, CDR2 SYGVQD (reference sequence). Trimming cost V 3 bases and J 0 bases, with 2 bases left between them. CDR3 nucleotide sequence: TGCGCCAGCAGTGACTCGAACACCGGGGAGCTGTTTTTT. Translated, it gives CASSDSNTGELFF.

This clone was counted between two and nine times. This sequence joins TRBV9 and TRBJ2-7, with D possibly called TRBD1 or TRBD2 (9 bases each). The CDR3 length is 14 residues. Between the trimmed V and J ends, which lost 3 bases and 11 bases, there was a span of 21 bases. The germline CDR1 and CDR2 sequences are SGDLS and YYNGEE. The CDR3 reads CASSAAGGTGHKYF. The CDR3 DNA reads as TGTGCCAGCAGCGCGGCGGGGGGGACAGGGCACAAGTACTTC.

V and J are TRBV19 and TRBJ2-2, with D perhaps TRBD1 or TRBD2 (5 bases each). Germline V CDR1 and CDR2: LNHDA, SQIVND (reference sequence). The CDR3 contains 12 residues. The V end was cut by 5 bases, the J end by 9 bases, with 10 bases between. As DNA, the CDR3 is TGTGCCAGTAGTCCGGGGCTTCGGGAGCTGTTTTTT. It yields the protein CASSPGLRELFF.

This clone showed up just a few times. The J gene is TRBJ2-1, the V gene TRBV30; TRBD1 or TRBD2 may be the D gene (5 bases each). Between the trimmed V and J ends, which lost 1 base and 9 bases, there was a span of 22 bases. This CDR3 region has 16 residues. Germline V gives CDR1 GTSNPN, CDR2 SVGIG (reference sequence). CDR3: CAWSAKMGPHFGEQFF. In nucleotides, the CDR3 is TGTGCCTGGAGTGCGAAAATGGGACCGCACTTCGGTGAGCAGTTCTTC.

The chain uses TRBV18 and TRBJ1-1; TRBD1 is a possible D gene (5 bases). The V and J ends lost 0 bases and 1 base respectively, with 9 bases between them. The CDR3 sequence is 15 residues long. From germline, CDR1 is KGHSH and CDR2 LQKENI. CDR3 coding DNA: TGTGCCAGCTCACCACCCTACGGGGGGAACACTGAAGCTTTCTTT. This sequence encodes CASSPPYGGNTEAFF.

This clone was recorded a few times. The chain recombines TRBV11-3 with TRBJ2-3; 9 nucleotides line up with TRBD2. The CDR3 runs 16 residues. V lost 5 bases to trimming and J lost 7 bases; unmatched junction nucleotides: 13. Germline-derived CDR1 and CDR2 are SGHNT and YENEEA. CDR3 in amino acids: CASSSRGGRATHTQYF. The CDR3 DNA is TGTGCCAGCAGCAGCAGGGGCGGGAGGGCCACCCATACGCAGTATTTT.

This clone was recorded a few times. The CDR3 DNA is TGTGCCACCAGCAGTGGACAGGGGGAGTACGAGCAGTACTTC. It codes for CATSSGQGEYEQYF. The chain couples TRBV15 to TRBJ2-7, with 10 bases identical to TRBD1. CDR1 LNHNV and CDR2 YYDKDF come from the germline V gene (reference sequence). The CDR3 is 14 amino acids. After removal of 3 bases from V and 4 bases from J, the junction contained 3 bases not matched to a gene.

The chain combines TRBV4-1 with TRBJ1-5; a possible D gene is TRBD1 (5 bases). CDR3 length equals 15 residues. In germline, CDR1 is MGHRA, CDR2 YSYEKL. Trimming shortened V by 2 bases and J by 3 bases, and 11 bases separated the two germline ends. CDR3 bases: TGCGCCAGCAGCCAATTTGGAGGGGACAATCAGCCCCAGCATTTT. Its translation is CASSQFGGDNQPQHF.

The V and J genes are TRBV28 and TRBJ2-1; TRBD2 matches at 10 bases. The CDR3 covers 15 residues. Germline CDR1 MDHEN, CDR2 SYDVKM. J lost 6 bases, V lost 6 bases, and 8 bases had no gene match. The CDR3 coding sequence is TGTGCCAGCAGATCAAGCGGGAGGGACCTCAATGAGCAGTTCTTC. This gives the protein CASRSSGRDLNEQFF.

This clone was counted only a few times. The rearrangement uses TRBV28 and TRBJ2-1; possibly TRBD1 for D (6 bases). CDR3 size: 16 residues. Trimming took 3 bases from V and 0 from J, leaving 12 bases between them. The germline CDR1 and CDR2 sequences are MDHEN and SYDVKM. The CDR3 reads CASSLGAESSYNEQFF. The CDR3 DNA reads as TGTGCCAGCAGTTTGGGGGCGGAGAGCTCCTACAATGAGCAGTTCTTC.

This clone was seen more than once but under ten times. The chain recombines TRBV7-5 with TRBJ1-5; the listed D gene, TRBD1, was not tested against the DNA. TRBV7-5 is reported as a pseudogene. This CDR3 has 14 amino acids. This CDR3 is CASSLGQGVQPQHF. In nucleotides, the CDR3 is TGTGCCAGCAGCTTAGGACAGGGAGTTCAGCCCCAGCATTTT.